A selection of T cell receptor beta chains follows, all from one sample in a study of glioma-infiltrating T cells. TCRdb re-analysed the multiplex PCR reads in MiXCR, keeping a single row per CDR3 protein. The data show around 350,000 distinct CDR3 sequences, with 41% seen just once and around 12% held by the top ten. Material: glioma tissue, nonneoplastic brain tissue, or PBMCs (not recorded which). The receptors here all came from a human donor with low-grade glioma or glioblastoma, undergoing nonglioma brain surgery, or in good health (not recorded which). Both conserved end residues are part of each CDR3. D genes are given only for firm matches. The size entry is marked missing in some rows and otherwise reads once, few, many or a size class.

CASSETGEHEQYF	TGTGCCAGCAGTGAGACAGGGGAACACGAGCAGTACTTC	TRBV6-1	TRBJ2-7	TRBD1	many
CASCQDQGGNSPLRF	TGTGCCAGCTGCCAAGATCAAGGGGGCAATTCACCCCTCCGCTTT	TRBV4-2	TRBJ1-6	TRBD1	NA
CAISEGRNWEPNEQYF	TGTGCCATCAGTGAAGGTAGGAATTGGGAACCAAACGAGCAGTACTTC	TRBV10-3	TRBJ2-7	NA	NA
CASSRDYGSGELFF	TGTGCCAGCAGCCGGGACTATGGGTCCGGGGAGCTGTTTTTT	TRBV7-2	TRBJ2-2	TRBD2	NA
CASRSYRANNQPQHF	TGTGCCAGCAGGTCCTACAGGGCAAACAATCAGCCCCAGCATTTT	TRBV28	TRBJ1-5	NA	NA
CASSRQGSGQPQHF	TGTGCCAGCAGTAGACAGGGCTCAGGTCAGCCCCAGCATTTT	TRBV27	TRBJ1-5	TRBD1	many
CASSQEGLSAGNTIYF	TGTGCCAGCAGCCAAGAGGGTTTGTCTGCTGGAAACACCATATATTTT	TRBV4-2	TRBJ1-3	NA	NA
CASTLGSGKYGYNEQFF	TGTGCCAGCACCCTAGGGAGCGGGAAGTACGGCTACAATGAGCAGTTCTTC	TRBV28	TRBJ2-1	TRBD2	NA
CASSSGQKPNQPQHF	TGTGCCAGCAGTTCGGGACAGAAGCCCAATCAGCCCCAGCATTTT	TRBV27	TRBJ1-5	TRBD1	many
CASFDGDTQYF	TGTGCCAGCTTTGACGGAGATACGCAGTATTTT	TRBV28	TRBJ2-3	NA	many
CASNLDGYGYTF	TGTGCCAGCAACTTAGATGGCTATGGCTACACCTTC	TRBV7-2	TRBJ1-2	NA	NA
CASSLGQGQETQYF	TGCGCCAGCAGCTTAGGACAGGGCCAAGAGACCCAGTACTTC	TRBV5-1	TRBJ2-5	TRBD1	NA
CASSQDGIGEQYF	TGTGCCAGCAGCCAAGACGGAATCGGCGAGCAGTACTTC	TRBV3-1	TRBJ2-7	NA	NA
CASRIDSIWGEQFF	TGTGCCAGCAGGATCGACAGCATCTGGGGTGAGCAGTTCTTC	TRBV6-1	TRBJ2-1	NA	many
CASSHLEAFF	TGTGCCAGCAGCCACCTTGAAGCTTTCTTT	TRBV7-9	TRBJ1-1	NA	few
CASSYSAGDVDTQYF	TGTGCCAGCAGTTACTCAGCGGGAGACGTAGATACGCAGTATTTT	TRBV6-2/TRBV6-3	TRBJ2-3	TRBD2	many
CASHSSSENNEQFF	TGTGCCAGCCACTCTTCTAGCGAAAACAATGAGCAGTTCTTC	TRBV6-1	TRBJ2-1	NA	NA
CAISEGDYRLAGGPGDTQYF	TGTGCCATCAGTGAGGGGGATTACCGACTAGCGGGAGGGCCAGGAGATACGCAGTATTTT	TRBV10-3	TRBJ2-3	TRBD2	few
CASSPPKVWGMNTEAFF	TGTGCCAGCTCACCACCAAAGGTCTGGGGCATGAACACTGAAGCTTTCTTT	TRBV18	TRBJ1-1	NA	NA
CASSYSQGFRGTEAFF	TGTGCCAGCAGTTACTCCCAGGGATTCCGCGGCACTGAAGCTTTCTTT	TRBV6-5	TRBJ1-1	NA	many
CASSVQGDYGYTF	TGCGCCAGCAGCGTACAGGGGGACTATGGCTACACCTTC	TRBV5-1	TRBJ1-2	TRBD1	NA
CASSPIGTAAATQYF	TGCGCCAGCAGCCCGATCGGTACGGCAGCCGCGACCCAGTACTTC	TRBV4-1	TRBJ2-5	NA	few
CASSLLGGGVNYGYTF	TGTGCCAGCAGCTTGTTAGGGGGCGGGGTTAACTATGGCTACACCTTC	TRBV7-2	TRBJ1-2	TRBD1	NA
CASTPRDYGTEAFF	TGTGCCAGCACCCCTCGGGACTACGGCACTGAAGCTTTCTTT	TRBV28	TRBJ1-1	NA	few
CASSQVTHRPGTDTQYF	TGTGCCAGCAGCCAAGTAACTCACAGGCCCGGGACAGATACGCAGTATTTT	TRBV4-2	TRBJ2-3	NA	many
CASSEGQGGKQYF	TGTGCCAGCAGTGAAGGACAGGGTGGAAAGCAGTACTTC	TRBV6-1	TRBJ2-7	TRBD1	many
CTSSLKGEGAYGYTF	TGCACCAGCAGCTTGAAGGGAGAAGGAGCCTATGGCTACACCTTC	TRBV5-1	TRBJ1-2	NA	NA
CASRTTGRGYGYTF	TGTGCCAGCAGAACGACAGGGAGGGGGTATGGCTACACCTTC	TRBV2	TRBJ1-2	TRBD1	few
CSDHGDSSTDTQYF	TGCAGTGATCACGGGGATTCGTCCACAGATACGCAGTATTTT	TRBV20-1	TRBJ2-3	NA	NA
CASSAVGGANYGYTF	TGTGCCAGCAGCGCGGTCGGGGGCGCGAACTATGGCTACACCTTC	TRBV2	TRBJ1-2	NA	NA
CASQLTGGSYEQYF	TGTGCCAGCCAACTGACAGGGGGCTCCTACGAGCAGTACTTC	TRBV7-3	TRBJ2-7	TRBD1	NA
CASSGTSWRTDTQYF	TGTGCCAGCAGTGGGACTAGCTGGAGGACAGATACGCAGTATTTT	TRBV2	TRBJ2-3	TRBD2	NA